The next 25 T cell receptor beta chains were all read from a single sample in a study of shared clonotypes between healthy human individuals. Sequencing used immunoSEQ multiplex PCR; TCRdb keeps in-frame clones, though not all of them. The top ten hold 0.39% of the sample, which has 2.3 million or so clones, over 85% seen once. Sequencing was carried out using naive CD4+ T cells from PBMCs. As to subset: CD45RA+ positively selected. These receptors all come from a man between 18 and 29 years old in good health. Some clones in this sample may be carry-over from other donors' samples.

This chain links TRBV6-4 with TRBJ1-1, with D unclear. V was trimmed by 2 bases and J by 3 bases, leaving 25 bases between them. The V gene's germline CDR1 is MRHNA and CDR2 SNTAGT. The CDR3 is 19 residues long. The CDR3 sequence is CASSDSRPREQKIDTEAFF. CDR3 nucleotide sequence: TGTGCCAGCAGTGACAGCCGACCAAGGGAGCAGAAGATAGACACTGAAGCTTTCTTT.

The chain carries TRBV7-9 and TRBJ2-3, with TRBD2 matching 9 bases. The CDR3 spans 16 residues. Germline V CDR1 and CDR2: SEHNR, FQNEAQ (reference sequence). V shed 5 bases and J 4 bases; nucleotides not matched to a gene: 10. The DNA of the CDR3 is TGTGCCAGCAGCCCGCGCGGGACTAGCATCGCAGATACGCAGTATTTT. This gives the protein CASSPRGTSIADTQYF.

The chain joins TRBV10-3 to TRBJ1-4; maybe TRBD1 (5 bases). CDR3 length: 13 residues. Trimming pared 6 bases from V and 5 bases from J, leaving 10 bases between. Per germline, CDR1 ENHRY and CDR2 SYGVKD. The CDR3 DNA reads TGTGCCATCAGAACCAGACAGAATGAAAAACTGTTTTTT. Translation gives CAIRTRQNEKLFF.

This clone has just one count. V gene TRBV28 combines with J gene TRBJ1-2; possible D gene TRBD1, 5 bases. Trimming shortened V by 5 bases and J by 11 bases, and 24 bases separated the two germline ends. The CDR3 extends over 15 amino acids. The germline gives CDR1 MDHEN, CDR2 SYDVKM. The CDR3 DNA sequence: TGTGCCAGCAGTGGGACCGGGTTCAGCATCTATGTTTACACCTTC. Its protein product is CASSGTGFSIYVYTF.

The V and J genes are TRBV5-1 and TRBJ2-7, with D possibly matching TRBD2 (5 bases). The germline V gene encodes CDR1 SGHRS and CDR2 YFSETQ. The CDR3 has 14 residues. The V end was cut by 4 bases, the J end by 6 bases, with 17 bases between. CDR3 region: CASSPGGHSGEQYF. CDR3 DNA: TGCGCCAGCAGCCCCGGAGGTCATTCGGGCGAGCAGTACTTC.

The rearrangement links TRBV7-2 to TRBJ2-1, with TRBD2 matching 13 bases. Germline values: CDR1 SGHTA, CDR2 FQGNSA. The ends lost 1 base at V and 2 bases at J; junction bases unmatched: 2. The CDR3 sequence is 17 residues long. This CDR3 is CASSLGTSGRAYNEQFF. In DNA, the CDR3 is TGTGCCAGCAGCTTAGGGACTAGCGGGAGAGCCTACAATGAGCAGTTCTTC.

This chain links TRBV6-5 with TRBJ2-5; D not certain. The germline V gene has CDR1 MNHEY and CDR2 SVGAGI. Trimming pared 7 bases from V and 7 bases from J, leaving 13 bases between. CDR3 length: 12 residues. CDR3 bases: TGTGCCAGCATAGCCCCCGTGGGGACCCAGTACTTC. This translates into CASIAPVGTQYF.

This clone has just one count. Other DNA sequences from this sample encode an identical CDR3 as well. V is TRBV7-9 and J is TRBJ2-3; D is ambiguous. The V gene lost 3 bases and the J gene lost 4 bases, with 14 bases spanning the gap. From germline, CDR1 is SEHNR and CDR2 FQNEAQ (reference sequence). The CDR3 has 15 residues. CDR3 sequence reads: CASSLGLAGADTQYF. CDR3 sequence (DNA): TGTGCCAGCAGCTTGGGTCTTGCCGGCGCAGATACGCAGTATTTT.

This clone was seen a single time. This chain links TRBV5-4 with TRBJ2-7, with TRBD2 matching over 7 bases. The germline gives CDR1 SGHNT, CDR2 YYREEE (reference sequence). Trimming cost V 2 bases and J 4 bases; bases outside gene matches: 12. There are 16 residues in the CDR3. The CDR3 region is CASSLWGWEGRYEQYF. CDR3 in DNA: TGTGCCAGCAGCTTATGGGGCTGGGAGGGTCGATACGAGCAGTACTTC.

The chain couples TRBV2 to TRBJ1-2; TRBD1 might be the D (5 bases). Germline assignment: CDR1 SNHLY and CDR2 FYNNEI. V gave up 8 bases and J gave up 5 bases, with 18 bases separating them. The CDR3 is 14 residues long. CDR3 sequence reads: CASGREGRAYGYTF. The CDR3 nucleotides are TGTGCCAGCGGAAGGGAGGGGCGGGCTTATGGCTACACCTTC.

This clone is a singleton in its sample. The genes are TRBV5-1 and TRBJ2-2; no definite D call. Germline V gives CDR1 SGHRS, CDR2 YFSETQ. Trimming took off 1 base at V and 3 bases at J, with 7 bases between the two ends. The CDR3 spans 14 residues. The CDR3 coding sequence is TGCGCCAGCAGCTTGTCAGAGTACACCGGGGAGCTGTTTTTT. Protein sequence: CASSLSEYTGELFF.

The chain couples TRBV9 to TRBJ1-1; D ambiguous. The CDR3 is 14 residues long. Germline CDR1 reads SGDLS; CDR2 reads YYNGEE. V was clipped by 4 bases and J by 3 bases, with 13 bases between them. In DNA form, the CDR3 reads TGTGCCAGCAGCCCTCAAGTTTGGGACACTGAAGCTTTCTTT. This encodes CASSPQVWDTEAFF. Looking up the rest from reference TRBV9 and TRBJ1-1 gives the full variable domain: DSGVTQTPKHLITATGQRVTLRCSPRSGDLSVYWYQQSLDQGLQFLIQYYNGEERAKGNILERFSAQQFPDLHSELNLSSLELGDSALYFCASSPQVWDTEAFFGQGTRLTVV.

The chain's CDR3 is CASSVNGGKGGKLFF. For the CDR3, the DNA is TGTGCCAGCAGTGTCAACGGGGGGAAAGGAGGAAAACTGTTTTTT. The chain has TRBV27 and TRBJ1-4; the D gene is possibly TRBD1 (5 bases). V shed 5 bases and J shed 10 bases, with 20 bases lying between them. This CDR3 has 15 amino acids. Germline CDR1 reads MNHEY; CDR2 reads SMNVEV (reference sequence). Drawing the rest from reference TRBV27 and TRBJ1-4, the complete variable domain is EAQVTQNPRYLITVTGKKLTVTCSQNMNHEYMSWYRQDPGLGLRQIYYSMNVEVTDKGDVPEGYKVSRKEKRNFPLILESPSPNQTSLYFCASSVNGGKGGKLFFGSGTQLSVL.

CDR3 nucleotides: TGTGCCAGCAGTTTAGTTCACGGGACGCCTAATGAAAAACTGTTTTTT. Protein: CASSLVHGTPNEKLFF. This rearrangement joins TRBV27 to TRBJ1-4; D is perhaps TRBD1 (5 bases). The V gene lost 2 bases and the J gene lost 3 bases, with 13 bases spanning the gap. CDR1 and CDR2 from the germline V gene are MNHEY and SMNVEV (reference sequence). The CDR3 has 16 amino acids.

The rearrangement joins TRBV7-2 to TRBJ1-2; 7 bases fit TRBD1. This CDR3 is built from 16 residues. Germline V gene lookup returns CDR1 SGHTA and CDR2 FQGNSA. V lost 1 base and J lost 4; bases outside the gene matches: 9. CDR3 bases: TGTGCCAGCAGCTTAGGGCCAGGGGGGACAGCCTATGGCTACACCTTC. This codes for CASSLGPGGTAYGYTF.

V gene TRBV2 combines with J gene TRBJ1-2, with no clear D. V lost 5 bases and J 1 base, leaving 8 bases between the germline ends. Per germline, CDR1 SNHLY and CDR2 FYNNEI. This CDR3 is built from 13 residues. CDR3 sequence (DNA): TGTGCCAGCAGTCCCACTTTTAACTATGGCTACACCTTC. This sequence encodes CASSPTFNYGYTF.

The J gene is TRBJ2-7, the V gene TRBV6-1; perhaps D is TRBD1 or TRBD2 (5 bases each). Per germline, CDR1 MNHNS and CDR2 SASEGT. Trimming took 2 bases from V and 3 from J, leaving 14 bases between them. This CDR3 comprises 15 residues. The CDR3 protein is CASSEIGGAGYEQYF. The CDR3 region has the DNA TGTGCCAGCAGTGAAATTGGGGGTGCGGGCTACGAGCAGTACTTC.

This clone was seen a handful of times. The genes are TRBV18 and TRBJ2-1, with D possibly being TRBD2 (5 bases). Looked up from germline, CDR1 is KGHSH and CDR2 is LQKENI. The CDR3 sequence is 13 residues long. Trimming cost V 3 bases and J 5 bases, with 8 bases left between them. CDR3 sequence (DNA): TGTGCCAGCTCACCGAAGGGAGACAATGAGCAGTTCTTC. As protein: CASSPKGDNEQFF.

V gene TRBV5-4 combines with J gene TRBJ2-2; 9 bases are a match to TRBD2. Germline values: CDR1 SGHNT, CDR2 YYREEE (reference sequence). Trimming took 3 bases from V and 4 from J; bases not matched to a gene: 4. The CDR3 loop spans 15 amino acids. DNA of the CDR3: TGTGCCAGCAGCTCGGGGACTAGCTCCACCGGGGAGCTGTTTTTT. This sequence encodes CASSSGTSSTGELFF.

Worth noting for this clone: Other DNA sequences in this sample translate to the same CDR3. CDR3: CASSLLGSYEQYF. The CDR3 coding sequence is TGTGCCAGCAGCTTACTCGGGTCATACGAGCAGTACTTC. The chain uses TRBV7-9 and TRBJ2-7; D not certain. This CDR3 has 13 residues. V was shortened by 2 bases and J by 4 bases, with 9 bases between the two germline ends. The V gene's germline CDR1 is SEHNR and CDR2 FQNEAQ (reference sequence).

The chain employs TRBV7-9 and TRBJ2-1, with 11 bases identical to TRBD2. From germline, CDR1 is SEHNR and CDR2 FQNEAQ (reference sequence). The CDR3 has 16 amino acids. With V trimmed by 5 bases and J by 9 bases, 12 bases remained unmatched. The CDR3 here is CASSPRFLAGGGEQFF. The CDR3 DNA reads as TGTGCCAGCAGCCCCCGATTCCTAGCGGGAGGCGGTGAGCAGTTCTTC.

This sequence joins TRBV28 and TRBJ2-1, with D possibly being TRBD1 or TRBD2 (5 bases each). This CDR3 has 13 amino acids. Germline CDR1 MDHEN, CDR2 SYDVKM. V shed 6 bases and J shed 2 bases, with 8 bases lying between them. CDR3 protein: CASRGRAYNEQFF. The CDR3 DNA is TGTGCCAGCAGGGGACGAGCCTACAATGAGCAGTTCTTC.

V is TRBV5-1 and J is TRBJ2-1; the match to TRBD1 covers 8 bases. The V and J ends lost 4 bases and 7 bases, in that order; junction bases with no gene match: 13. The CDR3 loop spans 16 amino acids. CDR1 and CDR2 from the germline V gene are SGHRS and YFSETQ. CDR3 in DNA: TGCGCCAGCAGCGCGGTGTGGGACAGGCCTTGGAATGAGCAGTTCTTC. This codes for CASSAVWDRPWNEQFF. The full variable domain, with the rest looked up from reference TRBV5-1 and TRBJ2-1, is KAGVTQTPRYLIKTRGQQVTLSCSPISGHRSVSWYQQTPGQGLQFLFEYFSETQRNKGNFPGRFSGRQFSNSRSEMNVSTLELGDSALYLCASSAVWDRPWNEQFFGPGTRLTVL.

The count of this clone is one. This chain joins TRBV19 and TRBJ2-7; D gene uncertain. The CDR3 is 15 amino acids. The germline V gene encodes CDR1 LNHDA and CDR2 SQIVND (reference sequence). V was trimmed by 8 bases and J by 7 bases, leaving 24 bases between them. This CDR3 is CASLGDGGTSREQYF. The DNA of the CDR3 is TGTGCCAGTCTTGGCGATGGCGGTACCTCGCGGGAGCAGTACTTC.

V usage is TRBV5-6 and J usage is TRBJ2-1; D is undetermined. This CDR3 contains 17 residues. CDR1 and CDR2 from the germline V gene are SGHDT and YYEEEE. Deletions cut 4 bases from V and 1 base from J, with 18 bases between. The CDR3 nucleotides read TGTGCCAGCAGCGAGTCCGGGTTCGTAACGTCCTACAATGAGCAGTTCTTC. Amino acid sequence: CASSESGFVTSYNEQFF. Filled out from reference TRBV5-6 and TRBJ2-1, the complete variable domain reads DAGVTQSPTHLIKTRGQQVTLRCSPKSGHDTVSWYQQALGQGPQFIFQYYEEEERQRGNFPDRFSGHQFPNYSSELNVNALLLGDSALYLCASSESGFVTSYNEQFFGPGTRLTVL.